Presented here are 26 T cell receptor beta chains from one specimen sequenced in a study of blood T cell repertoires in COVID-19. TCRdb's copy holds only in-frame clones and misses some; the assay was immunoSEQ multiplex PCR. The sample consists of 30,000 to 45,000 clones, 80% to 90% of them appearing once. The source material was peripheral blood. The receptors stem from a man between 60 and 75 years old in a cohort sampled during active COVID-19.

This clone was recorded once. The V and J genes are TRBV4-3 and TRBJ2-1; tentatively, D is TRBD1 (6 bases). The CDR3 has 19 residues. Germline assignment: CDR1 LGHNA and CDR2 YSLEER. The V gene lost 1 base and the J gene lost 2 bases, with 21 bases spanning the gap. The CDR3 sequence: CASSQGWTAAQGPYNEQFF. Written as DNA, the CDR3 is TGCGCCAGCAGCCAAGGATGGACAGCGGCCCAGGGCCCCTACAATGAGCAGTTCTTC.

This clone occurred once. A read error may produce the germline difference seen at one junction end. The V gene is TRBV19, the J gene TRBJ2-2; 7 nucleotides match TRBD1. Germline CDR1 is LNHDA and CDR2 is SQIVND (reference sequence). The CDR3 has 13 residues. The CDR3 DNA is TGTGCCAGTAGTTTAGACAGGGCCGGGGAGCTGTTTTTT. It translates to CASSLDRAGELFF.

The chain uses TRBV7-2 and TRBJ1-4; 8 bases map to TRBD1. The CDR3 is 14 amino acids. Germline trimming cut 4 bases from V and 8 bases from J; bases unmatched to any gene: 6. CDR1 is SGHTA, CDR2 FQGNSA, per germline. The CDR3 spells CASSWGTGREKLFF. CDR3 DNA: TGTGCCAGCAGCTGGGGGACAGGTCGGGAAAAACTGTTTTTT.

The chain uses TRBV4-3 and TRBJ2-5; 9 nucleotides agree with TRBD1. The V segment lost 4 bases and the J segment 5 bases; nucleotides outside the gene matches: 5. This CDR3 contains 14 residues. Germline CDR1 is LGHNA and CDR2 is YSLEER. The DNA for the CDR3 is TGCGCCAGCAGCCCACAGGGGGCCGGGGAGACCCAGTACTTC. It specifies CASSPQGAGETQYF.

The chain is built from TRBV30 and TRBJ2-1; possibly TRBD1 for D (5 bases). The CDR3 runs to 15 residues. Germline V gene data show CDR1 as GTSNPN and CDR2 as SVGIG (reference sequence). Deletions cut 1 base from V and 5 bases from J, with 15 bases between. In DNA form, the CDR3 reads TGTGCCTGGAGTGAGGGGCCGCTCCCTAACAATGAGCAGTTCTTC. Translating it yields CAWSEGPLPNNEQFF.

The chain uses TRBV4-1 and TRBJ1-5, with unresolved D. The CDR3 has 14 residues. From germline, CDR1 is MGHRA and CDR2 YSYEKL. Trimming left V 0 bases short and J 6 bases short, with 9 bases between. As DNA, the CDR3 is TGCGCCAGCAGCCAAGATCCGGGTACTCAGCCCCAGCATTTT. Amino acid sequence: CASSQDPGTQPQHF.

The rearrangement links TRBV20-1 to TRBJ1-6; D call uncertain. The CDR3 has 13 residues. V dropped 3 bases and J dropped 5 bases, with 8 bases sitting between them. Germline V gene data show CDR1 as DFQATT and CDR2 as SNEGSKA (reference sequence). In DNA form, the CDR3 reads TGCAGTGCTAGTAACAGAGATAATTCACCCCTCCACTTT. Encoded protein: CSASNRDNSPLHF.

The chain couples TRBV28 to TRBJ1-4; 8 bases align to TRBD1. From germline, CDR1 is MDHEN and CDR2 SYDVKM. The CDR3 covers 17 residues. The V segment lost 6 bases and the J segment 2 bases; nucleotides outside the gene matches: 11. The CDR3 sequence: CASSPLSQGATNEKLFF. CDR3 in DNA: TGTGCCAGCAGCCCCCTCTCGCAGGGGGCGACTAATGAAAAACTGTTTTTT.

This clone has a single count. The chain carries TRBV7-8 and TRBJ1-2, with a possible D match to TRBD1 (6 bases). This CDR3 is built from 13 residues. Trimming removed 1 base at V and 6 bases at J, with 9 bases between. Germline V gives CDR1 SGHVS, CDR2 FQNEAQ. The CDR3 reads CASSLVAGDGYTF. The CDR3 DNA is TGTGCCAGCAGCTTAGTTGCAGGGGATGGCTACACCTTC.

The chain uses TRBV12-3 or TRBV12-4 and TRBJ1-2, with 7 bases identical to TRBD1. Unmatched junction bases numbered 5, after V lost 5 bases and J lost 8 bases. The CDR3 has 12 amino acids. This CDR3 is CASSAWGQGYTF. The CDR3 DNA reads TGTGCCAGCAGTGCCTGGGGACAGGGCTACACCTTC.

The chain recombines TRBV29-1 with TRBJ2-2; weak D call: TRBD1 (5 bases). Per the germline V gene, CDR1 is SQVTM and CDR2 is ANQGSEA. V was pared by 6 bases and J by 1 base, with 6 bases between. This CDR3 comprises 12 residues. The CDR3 sequence is CSVQGNTGELFF. CDR3 bases: TGCAGCGTCCAGGGGAACACCGGGGAGCTGTTTTTT.

V and J are TRBV10-3 and TRBJ2-2, with 7 bases identical to TRBD1. Germline loops: CDR1 ENHRY, CDR2 SYGVKD. The CDR3 length is 14 residues. J lost 5 bases, V lost 4 bases, and 4 bases had no gene match. In DNA, the CDR3 is TGTGCCATCAGTGCGGGACAGCAGACCGGGGAGCTGTTTTTT. As protein: CAISAGQQTGELFF.

This clone was counted a single time. The chain employs TRBV11-3 and TRBJ2-3; 14 bases map to TRBD2. Losses at the gene ends were 4 bases for V and 2 bases for J; bases not matched to a gene: 2. CDR1 SGHNT and CDR2 YENEEA come from the germline V gene. This CDR3 region has 16 residues. CDR3 sequence: CASSWTSGGYTDTQYF. Written as DNA, the CDR3 is TGTGCCAGCAGCTGGACTAGCGGGGGGTACACAGATACGCAGTATTTT.

This rearrangement joins TRBV4-1 to TRBJ1-2; D not certain. The CDR3 extends over 13 amino acids. Germline V gene sequence: CDR1 MGHRA, CDR2 YSYEKL. Trimming removed 0 bases from V and 8 bases from J, with 10 bases in between. CDR3 nucleotide sequence: TGCGCCAGCAGCCAAGAGGTGGCCGGGGGCTACACCTTC. It specifies CASSQEVAGGYTF.

The rearrangement links TRBV14 to TRBJ1-6, with unresolved D. Trimming cost V 1 base and J 10 bases, with 8 bases left between them. The CDR3 loop spans 13 amino acids. In germline, CDR1 is SGHDN, CDR2 FVKESK. The chain's CDR3 is CASSQVESSPLHF. The CDR3 DNA sequence: TGTGCCAGCAGCCAAGTGGAGTCCTCACCCCTCCACTTT.

This rearrangement joins TRBV4-1 to TRBJ1-1; possibly TRBD1 for D (5 bases). The CDR3 is 18 residues long. Germline V gene sequence: CDR1 MGHRA, CDR2 YSYEKL. Trimming took off 0 bases at V and 0 bases at J, with 17 bases between the two ends. The CDR3 here is CASSQDVRGLALNTEAFF. CDR3 DNA: TGCGCCAGCAGCCAAGATGTAAGGGGTCTTGCATTGAACACTGAAGCTTTCTTT.

V usage is TRBV2 and J usage is TRBJ2-3, with 10 bases lining up with TRBD2. This CDR3 spans 15 amino acids. The germline CDR1 and CDR2 sequences are SNHLY and FYNNEI. J lost 2 bases, V lost 6 bases, and 5 bases had no gene match. The CDR3 is CASSPGLALTDTQYF. The CDR3 region has the DNA TGTGCCAGCAGCCCGGGACTAGCGCTCACAGATACGCAGTATTTT. Variable domain in full (rest from reference TRBV2 and TRBJ2-3): EPEVTQTPSHQVTQMGQEVILRCVPISNHLYFYWYRQILGQKVEFLVSFYNNEISEKSEIFDDQFSVERPDGSNFTLKIRSTKLEDSAMYFCASSPGLALTDTQYFGPGTRLTVL.

The rearrangement joins TRBV5-6 to TRBJ2-7, with 9 positions matching TRBD2. V gave up 4 bases and J gave up 0 bases; unmatched junction bases: 14. The germline V gene has CDR1 SGHDT and CDR2 YYEEEE. The CDR3 loop spans 18 amino acids. In DNA, the CDR3 is TGTGCCAGCAGCAGACTGACCTTTAGCGGGGGTAGCTCCTACGAGCAGTACTTC. Translating it yields CASSRLTFSGGSSYEQYF. Filled out from reference TRBV5-6 and TRBJ2-7, the complete variable domain reads DAGVTQSPTHLIKTRGQQVTLRCSPKSGHDTVSWYQQALGQGPQFIFQYYEEEERQRGNFPDRFSGHQFPNYSSELNVNALLLGDSALYLCASSRLTFSGGSSYEQYFGPGTRLTVT.

This clone was detected only once. The chain combines TRBV24-1 with TRBJ2-3, with a weak D call TRBD2 (5 bases). Germline V gives CDR1 KGHDR, CDR2 SFDVKD. The V end lost 6 bases, the J end lost 1 base, and 7 bases lay between the germline ends. The CDR3 totals 13 residues. The CDR3 DNA sequence: TGTGCCACCAGTCGGGGAGGCACAGATACGCAGTATTTT. It encodes CATSRGGTDTQYF.

In this sample, this clone turned up a few times. The rearrangement links TRBV24-1 to TRBJ2-1; TRBD1 aligns across 7 bases. Trimming at V came to 4 bases and at J to 0 bases, leaving 5 bases not matched to a gene. The V gene's germline CDR1 is KGHDR and CDR2 SFDVKD. The CDR3 is 16 amino acids. The DNA for the CDR3 is TGTGCCACCAGTGACAACAGGGGATTCTCCTACAATGAGCAGTTCTTC. Amino acids: CATSDNRGFSYNEQFF.

This chain connects TRBV12-3 or TRBV12-4 to TRBJ2-7; perhaps TRBD1 as D (7 bases). The CDR3 has 13 residues. V was clipped by 4 bases and J by 3 bases, with 10 bases between them. The CDR3 loop is CASSSGGYYEQYF. Written as DNA, the CDR3 is TGTGCCAGCAGTTCAGGGGGGTACTACGAGCAGTACTTC.

The V call is TRBV28, the J call TRBJ2-1, with TRBD2 matching 8 bases. The germline V gene encodes CDR1 MDHEN and CDR2 SYDVKM. Trimming cost V 5 bases and J 9 bases; bases outside gene matches: 6. This CDR3 comprises 13 residues. The CDR3 reads CASSPSGRVEQFF. The CDR3 coding sequence is TGTGCCAGCAGTCCCAGCGGGAGAGTTGAGCAGTTCTTC. The variable domain in full, completed from reference TRBV28 and TRBJ2-1, reads DVKVTQSSRYLVKRTGEKVFLECVQDMDHENMFWYRQDPGLGLRLIYFSYDVKMKEKGDIPEGYSVSREKKERFSLILESASTNQTSMYLCASSPSGRVEQFFGPGTRLTVL.

The J gene is TRBJ2-7, the V gene TRBV3-1 (or the pseudogene TRBV3-2); TRBD1 aligns across 9 bases. The CDR3 totals 16 residues. V was pared by 4 bases and J by 2 bases, with 9 bases of the junction left unmatched. CDR1 and CDR2 (germline): LGHDT, YNNKEL (reference sequence). The CDR3 DNA follows: TGTGCCAGCAGCCCCACCGGGACAGGGAAGACCTACGAGCAGTACTTC. As protein: CASSPTGTGKTYEQYF.

V and J are TRBV6-6 and TRBJ2-1; D not certain. V dropped 0 bases and J dropped 3 bases, with 6 bases sitting between them. This CDR3 comprises 14 residues. CDR1 is MNHNY and CDR2 is SVGAGI in the germline V gene (reference sequence). DNA of the CDR3: TGTGCCAGCAGTTACTCGACTGTCTACAATGAGCAGTTCTTC. Residues: CASSYSTVYNEQFF.

The rearrangement joins TRBV4-2 to TRBJ1-5; no clear D. CDR1 LGHNA and CDR2 YNFKEQ come from the germline V gene. This CDR3 comprises 20 residues. Trimming stripped 0 bases from V and 0 bases from J, with 21 bases between. The CDR3 bases are TGTGCCAGCAGCCAAGATAATTTGGTTCGAGGCTTTTATAGCAATCAGCCCCAGCATTTT. Translated, it gives CASSQDNLVRGFYSNQPQHF.

The chain carries TRBV5-6 and TRBJ2-3; no definite D call. The V gene lost 4 bases and the J gene lost 2 bases, with 5 bases spanning the gap. The CDR3 is 12 amino acids. Germline V gives CDR1 SGHDT, CDR2 YYEEEE. The CDR3 sequence is CASSQNTDTQYF. The CDR3 coding sequence is TGTGCCAGCAGCCAAAACACAGATACGCAGTATTTT.